This T cell receptor (beta chain) was identified during a study of beta chain features in type 1 diabetes. As for the study in general: Sorted cell examination encompassed 85 million to 140 million cells across all samples.

TCRB transcripts that were expressed got sequenced, as all of the isolated RNA had been reverse transcribed. Sequencing used immunoSEQ multiplex PCR; TCRdb keeps in-frame clones, though not all of them. The table records tens of thousands of clones, 50% to 55% of them present only once. Findings of the study overall: TCRB CDR3s were moderately but significantly shorter in Type 1 diabetes patients in all four CD4+ subsets. Shorter templates might be favored by PCR, equally in patients and controls. Insertion counts at VDJ junctions were lower in type 1 diabetes patients, who also showed more deletions there.

This clone came up a few times. Its matching antigen is unknown. CDR3 length: 19 amino acids. The J segment lost 2 bases and the V segment lost 3 bases, leaving 13 bases of the junction unmatched. The V gene's germline CDR1 is SGHTA and CDR2 FQGNSA. The specimen was Tregs from blood. The TCR originated in a woman aged 40 to 55 with type 1 diabetes. The chain recombines TRBV7-2 with TRBJ2-6; 7 nucleotides match TRBD1. CDR3 region: CASSFPTRQGSTGANVLTF. Written as DNA, the CDR3 is TGTGCCAGCAGCTTCCCGACCAGACAGGGAAGCACTGGGGCCAACGTCCTGACTTTC.